This TCR beta chain derives from a study of shared clonotypes between healthy human individuals. Notes on the study in general: With few donors, the genetic and exposure-history diversity represented was limited. In this cohort, only blood was sampled, and tissue repertoires likely differ.

Sequenced by immunoSEQ multiplex PCR; TCRdb stores in-frame clones only, minus some. The sample lists some 480,000 clones, 79% seen once, with about 12% in the top ten. Of note for this clone: Its antigen remains unknown.

The donors, all of them Caucasian adults, lived in Nashville, Tennessee. Unsorted samples used 85 million to 90 million PBMCs for genomic DNA. The source is a woman aged 40 to 50 in good health. Some clones in this sample may be carry-over from other donors' samples. Material for sequencing was PBMCs.

The CDR3 DNA reads TGTGCCTGGGGACTAGCGGGAGCAGAGACCCAGTACTTC. The encoded protein is CAWGLAGAETQYF. This chain connects TRBV30 to TRBJ2-5; TRBD2 agrees at 13 bases. J gave up 4 bases and V 5 bases, and 1 base lay outside the gene matches. CDR1 is GTSNPN, CDR2 SVGIG, per germline (reference sequence). The CDR3 spans 13 residues.